Sequencing of this TCR beta chain was carried out in a study of blood T cell repertoires in COVID-19. Study as a whole: Sites across the United States, Italy and Spain contributed samples from acute and convalescent COVID-19. In each case, the material was cDNA or gDNA derived from T cells, B-cell-depleted T cells, or PBMCs.

Under the authors' procedure: Nucleated cell number was recorded as an estimate derived from reference gene primer amplification. Clones were read by immunoSEQ multiplex PCR, and TCRdb kept only the in-frame ones, dropping some. The V and J calls and the clone size are those of that table, but D and trimming were determined from the DNA. Among about 300,000 clones listed, around 88% were seen once. CDR3 length: 10 residues. Looked up from germline, CDR1 is WNHNN and CDR2 is SYGVQD (reference sequence). As to this clone: Sequence at one end of the junction differs from germline and may be a read error.

This sequence joins TRBV10-1 and TRBJ2-7, with 9 bases that match TRBD2. Sequencing input: peripheral blood. The clonotype comes from a woman in her 50s with acute or convalescent COVID-19. The CDR3 DNA reads as TGCGCCAGCAGTTGCGGGAGGGGGTTCTTC. It codes for CASSCGRGFF.